This T cell receptor (beta chain) was found in a study of blood T cell repertoires in COVID-19. The V end was cut by 10 bases, the J end by 5 bases, with 18 bases between. CDR1 and CDR2 (germline): ENHRY, SYGVKD. The length of the CDR3 is 14 residues. Sequenced by immunoSEQ multiplex PCR; TCRdb stores in-frame clones only, minus some. The data contain about 69,000 clones, more than 80% of them singletons. The chain carries TRBV10-3 and TRBJ1-5, with D possibly being TRBD1 (6 bases). This TCR derives from a young man with acute or convalescent COVID-19. The material sequenced was peripheral blood. The CDR3 here is CATRAGAIDQPQHF. The DNA for the CDR3 is TGTGCCACCAGGGCGGGGGCTATTGATCAGCCCCAGCATTTT.